This TCR beta chain is from a study of T-cell memory formation after mild COVID-19. Overall study results and limits: Clones that shrank (day 15 to 85) were balanced CD4/CD8, whereas later expanders leaned CD4+. A second wave of clones peaked on day 37, and their SARS-CoV-2 specificity went unconfirmed.

TCRdb re-derived calls from the 5' RACE reads in MiXCR, one entry per CDR3 protein. The sample holds about 240,000 distinct CDR3 sequences, roughly a tenth seen once. To note about this clonotype: Antigen unknown.

This clonotype was sampled from a man aged 18 to 29 who had mild COVID-19 (a few samples of this study predate the infection). Cell type and time point are not known. The sequencing input was PBMCs or a T cell subset sorted from them (not recorded which).

CDR3 amino acids: CASSLYGGGPEETQYF. The CDR3 DNA reads as TGTGCCAGCAGTTTATACGGCGGGGGCCCGGAAGAGACCCAGTACTTC. The chain links TRBV12-3 or TRBV12-4 to TRBJ2-5, with D possibly matching TRBD2 (7 bases). V was cut by 2 bases and J by 3 bases, with 16 bases left in between. The CDR3 has 16 amino acids.